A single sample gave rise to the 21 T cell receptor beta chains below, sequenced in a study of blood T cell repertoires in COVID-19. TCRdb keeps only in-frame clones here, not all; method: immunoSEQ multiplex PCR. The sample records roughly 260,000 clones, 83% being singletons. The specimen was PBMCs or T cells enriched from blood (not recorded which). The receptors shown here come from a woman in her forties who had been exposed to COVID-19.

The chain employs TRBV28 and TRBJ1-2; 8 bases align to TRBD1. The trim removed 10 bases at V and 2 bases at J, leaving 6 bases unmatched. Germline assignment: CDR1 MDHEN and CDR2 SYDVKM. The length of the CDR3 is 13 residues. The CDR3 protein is CAIFDRGNYGYTF. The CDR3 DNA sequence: TGTGCCATTTTTGACAGGGGAAACTATGGCTACACCTTC.

CDR3: CASSLDRGYTF. The CDR3 coding sequence is TGCGCCAGCAGCCTGGACAGAGGCTACACCTTC. V usage is TRBV5-1 and J usage is TRBJ1-2, with D possibly TRBD1 on 6 matching bases. The V end was cut by 4 bases, the J end by 8 bases, with 9 bases between. CDR3 length: 11 residues. Germline assignment: CDR1 SGHRS and CDR2 YFSETQ.

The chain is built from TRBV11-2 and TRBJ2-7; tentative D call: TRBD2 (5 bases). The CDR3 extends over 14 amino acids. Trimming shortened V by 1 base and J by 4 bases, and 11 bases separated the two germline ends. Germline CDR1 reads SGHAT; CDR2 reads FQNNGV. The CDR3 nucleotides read TGTGCCAGCAGCTTAGCTGAGGGAGATTACGAGCAGTACTTC. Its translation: CASSLAEGDYEQYF.

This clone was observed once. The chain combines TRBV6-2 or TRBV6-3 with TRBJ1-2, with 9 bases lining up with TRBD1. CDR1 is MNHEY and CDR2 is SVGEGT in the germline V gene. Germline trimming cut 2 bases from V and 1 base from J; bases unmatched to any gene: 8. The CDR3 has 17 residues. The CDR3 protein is CASSYHGTGTGNYGYTF. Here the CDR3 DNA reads TGTGCCAGCAGTTACCATGGGACAGGGACGGGTAACTATGGCTACACCTTC.

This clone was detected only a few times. The CDR3 bases are TGTGCCAGCAGCTTAGAAGGGACTAGCGGCTACAATGAGCAGTTCTTC. Translation: CASSLEGTSGYNEQFF. V gene TRBV11-2 combines with J gene TRBJ2-1; TRBD2 matches at 11 bases. This CDR3 contains 16 residues. The V gene end was trimmed by 0 bases and the J gene end by 3 bases; junction bases not matched to a gene: 1. CDR1 and CDR2 (germline): SGHAT, FQNNGV.

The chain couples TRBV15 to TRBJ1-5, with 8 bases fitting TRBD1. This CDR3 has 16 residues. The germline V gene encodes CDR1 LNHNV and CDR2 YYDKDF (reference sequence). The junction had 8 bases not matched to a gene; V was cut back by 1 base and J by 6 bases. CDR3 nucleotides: TGTGCCACCAGCAGAGCTGCAGGGGGCGAGGGTCAGCCCCAGCATTTT. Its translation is CATSRAAGGEGQPQHF.

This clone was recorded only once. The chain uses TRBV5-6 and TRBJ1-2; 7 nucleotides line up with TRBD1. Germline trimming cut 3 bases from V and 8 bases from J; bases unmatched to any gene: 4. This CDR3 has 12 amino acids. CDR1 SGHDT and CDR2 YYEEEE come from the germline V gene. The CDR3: CASSWDSRGYTF. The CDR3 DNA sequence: TGTGCCAGCAGCTGGGACAGCCGGGGCTACACCTTC. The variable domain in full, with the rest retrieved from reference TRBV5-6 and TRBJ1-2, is DAGVTQSPTHLIKTRGQQVTLRCSPKSGHDTVSWYQQALGQGPQFIFQYYEEEERQRGNFPDRFSGHQFPNYSSELNVNALLLGDSALYLCASSWDSRGYTFGSGTRLTVV.

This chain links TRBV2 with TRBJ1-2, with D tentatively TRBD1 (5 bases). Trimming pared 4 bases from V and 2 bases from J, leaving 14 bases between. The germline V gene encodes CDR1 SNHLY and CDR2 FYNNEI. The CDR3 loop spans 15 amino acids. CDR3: CASSGETAKNYGYTF. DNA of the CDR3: TGTGCCAGCAGTGGCGAGACAGCAAAAAACTATGGCTACACCTTC.

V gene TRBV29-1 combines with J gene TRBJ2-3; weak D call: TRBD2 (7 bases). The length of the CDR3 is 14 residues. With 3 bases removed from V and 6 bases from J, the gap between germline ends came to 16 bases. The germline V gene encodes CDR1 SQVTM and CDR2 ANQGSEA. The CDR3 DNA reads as TGCAGCGTTGAGGTGGCGGGGGCATCGGATACGCAGTATTTT. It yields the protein CSVEVAGASDTQYF.

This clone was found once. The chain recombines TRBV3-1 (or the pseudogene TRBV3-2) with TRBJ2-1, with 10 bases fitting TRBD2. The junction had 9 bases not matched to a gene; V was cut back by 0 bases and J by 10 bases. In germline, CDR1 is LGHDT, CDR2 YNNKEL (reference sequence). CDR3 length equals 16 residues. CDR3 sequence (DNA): TGTGCCAGCAGCCAAGATTTCCAGCGGGGGGGCCGGGAGCAGTTCTTC. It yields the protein CASSQDFQRGGREQFF.

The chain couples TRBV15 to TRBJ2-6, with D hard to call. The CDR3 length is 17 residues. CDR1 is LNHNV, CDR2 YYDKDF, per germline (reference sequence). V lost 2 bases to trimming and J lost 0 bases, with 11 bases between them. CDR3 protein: CATSRPDGSSGANVLTF. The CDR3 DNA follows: TGTGCCACCAGCAGACCTGATGGCAGCTCTGGGGCCAACGTCCTGACTTTC.

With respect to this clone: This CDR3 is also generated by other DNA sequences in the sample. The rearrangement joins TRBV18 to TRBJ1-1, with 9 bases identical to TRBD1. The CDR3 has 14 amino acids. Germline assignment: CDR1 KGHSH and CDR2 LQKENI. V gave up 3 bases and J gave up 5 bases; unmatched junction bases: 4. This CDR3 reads CASSPRQGVTEAFF. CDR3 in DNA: TGTGCCAGCTCACCCCGACAGGGGGTTACTGAAGCTTTCTTT.

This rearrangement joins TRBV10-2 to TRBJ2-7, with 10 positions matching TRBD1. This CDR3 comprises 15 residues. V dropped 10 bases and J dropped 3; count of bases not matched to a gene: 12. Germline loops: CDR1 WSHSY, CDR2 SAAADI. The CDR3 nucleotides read TGCGCCACCTACGACGGACAGGGGGATCTCTACGAGCAGTACTTC. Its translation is CATYDGQGDLYEQYF.

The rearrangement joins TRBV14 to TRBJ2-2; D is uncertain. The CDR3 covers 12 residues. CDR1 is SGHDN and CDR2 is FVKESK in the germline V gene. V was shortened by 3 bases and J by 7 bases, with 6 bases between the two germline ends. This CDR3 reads CASSHEHGELFF. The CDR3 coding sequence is TGTGCCAGCAGCCACGAACACGGGGAGCTGTTTTTT.

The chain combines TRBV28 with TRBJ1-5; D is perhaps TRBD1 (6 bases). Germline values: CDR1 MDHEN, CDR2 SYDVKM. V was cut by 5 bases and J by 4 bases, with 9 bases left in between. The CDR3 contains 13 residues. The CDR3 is CASSADSNQPQHF. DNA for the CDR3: TGTGCCAGCAGTGCGGACAGTAATCAGCCCCAGCATTTT.

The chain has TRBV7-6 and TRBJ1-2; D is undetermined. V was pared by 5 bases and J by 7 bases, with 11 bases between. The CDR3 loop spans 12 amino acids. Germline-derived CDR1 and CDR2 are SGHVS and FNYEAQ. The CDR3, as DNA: TGTGCCAGCAGCGAACTAGGCAGTGGCTACACCTTC. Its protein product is CASSELGSGYTF.

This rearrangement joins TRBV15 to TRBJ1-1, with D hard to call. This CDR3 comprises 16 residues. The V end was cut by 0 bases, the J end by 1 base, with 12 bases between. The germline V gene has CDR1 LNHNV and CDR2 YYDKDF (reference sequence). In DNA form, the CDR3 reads TGTGCCACCAGCAGAGATCAATTGTGGCAGAACACTGAAGCTTTCTTT. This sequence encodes CATSRDQLWQNTEAFF. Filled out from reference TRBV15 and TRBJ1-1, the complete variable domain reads DAMVIQNPRYQVTQFGKPVTLSCSQTLNHNVMYWYQQKSSQAPKLLFHYYDKDFNNEADTPDNFQSRRPNTSFCFLDIRSPGLGDTAMYLCATSRDQLWQNTEAFFGQGTRLTVV.

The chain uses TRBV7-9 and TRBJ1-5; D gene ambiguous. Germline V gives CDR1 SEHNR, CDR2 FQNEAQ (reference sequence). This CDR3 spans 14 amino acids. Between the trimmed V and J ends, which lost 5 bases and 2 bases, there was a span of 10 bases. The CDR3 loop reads CASSPSEGNQPQHF. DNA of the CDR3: TGTGCCAGCAGCCCAAGCGAGGGCAATCAGCCCCAGCATTTT.

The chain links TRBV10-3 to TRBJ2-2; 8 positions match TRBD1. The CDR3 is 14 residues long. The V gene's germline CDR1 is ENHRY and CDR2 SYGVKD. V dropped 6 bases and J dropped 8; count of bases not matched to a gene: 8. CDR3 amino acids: CAIRGQEAGGELFF. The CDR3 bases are TGTGCCATCAGGGGACAGGAGGCCGGGGGGGAGCTGTTTTTT.

The CDR3: CASSYSGGNEKLFF. The CDR3 bases are TGCGCCAGCAGCTATTCAGGGGGCAATGAAAAACTGTTTTTT. The rearrangement links TRBV5-1 to TRBJ1-4; 8 positions agree with TRBD1. V dropped 3 bases and J dropped 5; count of bases not matched to a gene: 3. The CDR3 sequence is 14 residues long. In germline, CDR1 is SGHRS, CDR2 YFSETQ.

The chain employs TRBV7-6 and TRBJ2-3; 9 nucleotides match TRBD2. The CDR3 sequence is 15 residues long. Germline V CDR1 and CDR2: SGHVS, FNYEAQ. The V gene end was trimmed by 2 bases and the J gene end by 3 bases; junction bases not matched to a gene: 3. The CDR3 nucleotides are TGTGCCAGCAGCTTAACGGCGGGGGGGACAGATACGCAGTATTTT. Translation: CASSLTAGGTDTQYF. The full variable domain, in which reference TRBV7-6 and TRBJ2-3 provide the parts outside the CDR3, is GAGVSQSPRYKVTKRGQDVALRCDPISGHVSLYWYRQALGQGPEFLTYFNYEAQQDKSGLPNDRFSAERPEGSISTLTIQRTEQRDSAMYRCASSLTAGGTDTQYFGPGTRLTVL.